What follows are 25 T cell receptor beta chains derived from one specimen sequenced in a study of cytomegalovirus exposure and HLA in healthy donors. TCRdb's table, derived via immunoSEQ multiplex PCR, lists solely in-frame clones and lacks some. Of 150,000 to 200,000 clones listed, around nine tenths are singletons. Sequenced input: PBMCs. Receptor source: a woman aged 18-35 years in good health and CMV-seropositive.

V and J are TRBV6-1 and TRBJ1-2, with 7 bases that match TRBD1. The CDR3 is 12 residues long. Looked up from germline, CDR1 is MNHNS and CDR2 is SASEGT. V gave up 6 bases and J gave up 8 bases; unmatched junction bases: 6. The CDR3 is CASSGTARGYTF. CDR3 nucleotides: TGTGCCAGCAGCGGGACAGCCAGGGGCTACACCTTC.

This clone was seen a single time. CDR3 loop: CSVIPGVDTQYF. CDR3 DNA sequence: TGCAGCGTTATACCAGGGGTAGATACGCAGTATTTT. The gene calls are TRBV29-1 and TRBJ2-3; D possibly corresponds to TRBD1 (6 bases). This CDR3 has 12 amino acids. V dropped 5 bases and J dropped 5 bases, with 11 bases sitting between them. Looked up from germline, CDR1 is SQVTM and CDR2 is ANQGSEA.

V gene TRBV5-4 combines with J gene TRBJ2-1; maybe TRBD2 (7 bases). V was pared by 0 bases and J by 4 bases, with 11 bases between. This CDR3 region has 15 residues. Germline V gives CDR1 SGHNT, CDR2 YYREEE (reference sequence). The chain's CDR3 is CASSLVAGAYNEQFF. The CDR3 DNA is TGTGCCAGCAGCTTGGTGGCGGGGGCTTACAATGAGCAGTTCTTC. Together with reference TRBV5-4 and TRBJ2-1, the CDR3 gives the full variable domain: ETGVTQSPTHLIKTRGQQVTLRCSSQSGHNTVSWYQQALGQGPQFIFQYYREEENGRGNFPPRFSGLQFPNYSSELNVNALELDDSALYLCASSLVAGAYNEQFFGPGTRLTVL.

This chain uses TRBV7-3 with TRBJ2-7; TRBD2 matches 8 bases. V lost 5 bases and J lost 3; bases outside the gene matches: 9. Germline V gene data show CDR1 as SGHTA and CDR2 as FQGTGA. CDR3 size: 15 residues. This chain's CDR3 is CASSRSGGQIYEQYF. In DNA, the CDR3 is TGTGCCAGCAGCAGGAGCGGGGGTCAAATCTACGAGCAGTACTTC.

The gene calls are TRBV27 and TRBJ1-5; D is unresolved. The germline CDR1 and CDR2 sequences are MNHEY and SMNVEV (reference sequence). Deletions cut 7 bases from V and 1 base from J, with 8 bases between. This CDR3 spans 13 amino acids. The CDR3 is CASKSGSNQPQHF. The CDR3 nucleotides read TGTGCCAGCAAGAGCGGGAGCAATCAGCCCCAGCATTTT.

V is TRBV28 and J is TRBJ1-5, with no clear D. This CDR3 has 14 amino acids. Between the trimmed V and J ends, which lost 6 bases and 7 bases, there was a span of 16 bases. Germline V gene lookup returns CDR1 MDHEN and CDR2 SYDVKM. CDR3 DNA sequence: TGTGCCAGCAGCTTGAGGGCCTTCAACCAGCCCCAGCATTTT. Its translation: CASSLRAFNQPQHF. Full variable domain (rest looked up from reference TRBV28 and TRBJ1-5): DVKVTQSSRYLVKRTGEKVFLECVQDMDHENMFWYRQDPGLGLRLIYFSYDVKMKEKGDIPEGYSVSREKKERFSLILESASTNQTSMYLCASSLRAFNQPQHFGDGTRLSIL.

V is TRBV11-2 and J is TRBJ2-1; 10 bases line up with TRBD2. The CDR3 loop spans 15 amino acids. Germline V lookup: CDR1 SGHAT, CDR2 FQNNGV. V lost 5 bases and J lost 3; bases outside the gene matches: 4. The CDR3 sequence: CASSTRTSGYNEQFF. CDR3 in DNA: TGTGCCAGCAGCACGCGGACTAGCGGCTACAATGAGCAGTTCTTC.

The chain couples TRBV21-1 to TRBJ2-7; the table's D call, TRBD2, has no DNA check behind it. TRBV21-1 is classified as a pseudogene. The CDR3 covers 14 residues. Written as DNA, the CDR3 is TGTGCCAGCAGCAAAGTTGGCCAGGAGGACGAGCAGTACTTC. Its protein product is CASSKVGQEDEQYF.

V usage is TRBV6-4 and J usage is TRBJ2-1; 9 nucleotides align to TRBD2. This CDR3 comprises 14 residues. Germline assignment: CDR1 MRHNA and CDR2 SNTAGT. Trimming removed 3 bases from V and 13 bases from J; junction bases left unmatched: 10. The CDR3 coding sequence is TGTGCCAGCAGTGAGGGGCCACCGGGACTAGCTCAGTTCTTC. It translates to CASSEGPPGLAQFF.

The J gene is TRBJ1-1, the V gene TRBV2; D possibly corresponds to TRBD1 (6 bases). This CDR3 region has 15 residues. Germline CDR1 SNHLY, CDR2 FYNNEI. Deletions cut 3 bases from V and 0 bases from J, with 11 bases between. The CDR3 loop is CASSEWGPMNTEAFF. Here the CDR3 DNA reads TGTGCCAGCAGTGAGTGGGGGCCCATGAACACTGAAGCTTTCTTT.

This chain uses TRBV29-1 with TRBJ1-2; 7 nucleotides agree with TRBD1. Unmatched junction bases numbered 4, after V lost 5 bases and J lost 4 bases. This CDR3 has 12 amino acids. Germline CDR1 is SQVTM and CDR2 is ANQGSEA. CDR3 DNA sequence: TGCAGCGTTCCAGACAGGGTCTATGGCTACACCTTC. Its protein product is CSVPDRVYGYTF.

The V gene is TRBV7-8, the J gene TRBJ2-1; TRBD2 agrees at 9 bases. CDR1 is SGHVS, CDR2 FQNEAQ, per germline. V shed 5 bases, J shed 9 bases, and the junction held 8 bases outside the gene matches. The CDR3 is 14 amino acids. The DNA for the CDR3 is TGTGCCAGCAGCAGGGCGGGAGGGCGCATTGAGCAGTTCTTC. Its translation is CASSRAGGRIEQFF.

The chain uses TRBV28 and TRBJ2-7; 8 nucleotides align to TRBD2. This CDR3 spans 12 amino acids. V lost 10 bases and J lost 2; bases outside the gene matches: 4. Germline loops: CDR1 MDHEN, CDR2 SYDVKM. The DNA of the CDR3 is TGTGCCACCGGCGGGAGGCCCTACGAGCAGTACTTC. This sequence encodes CATGGRPYEQYF.

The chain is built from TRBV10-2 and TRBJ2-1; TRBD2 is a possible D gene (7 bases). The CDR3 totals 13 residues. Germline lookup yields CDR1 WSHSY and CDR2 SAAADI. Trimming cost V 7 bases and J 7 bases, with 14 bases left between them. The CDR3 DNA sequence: TGCGCCAGCACGGGGGGCTTGAGAAATGAGCAGTTCTTC. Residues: CASTGGLRNEQFF.

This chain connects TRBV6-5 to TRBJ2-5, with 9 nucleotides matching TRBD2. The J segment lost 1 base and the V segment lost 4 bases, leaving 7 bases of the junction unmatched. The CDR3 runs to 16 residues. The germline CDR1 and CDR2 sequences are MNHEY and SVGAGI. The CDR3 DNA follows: TGTGCCAGCAGTTTATCCCCTAGCGGGATCCAAGAGACCCAGTACTTC. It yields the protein CASSLSPSGIQETQYF.

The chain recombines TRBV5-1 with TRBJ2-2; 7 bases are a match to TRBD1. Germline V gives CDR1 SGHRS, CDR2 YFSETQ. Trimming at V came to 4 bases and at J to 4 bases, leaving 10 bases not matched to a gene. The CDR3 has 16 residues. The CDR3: CASSLTGTLGTGELFF. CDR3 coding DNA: TGCGCCAGCAGCCTGACAGGGACGCTGGGCACCGGGGAGCTGTTTTTT.

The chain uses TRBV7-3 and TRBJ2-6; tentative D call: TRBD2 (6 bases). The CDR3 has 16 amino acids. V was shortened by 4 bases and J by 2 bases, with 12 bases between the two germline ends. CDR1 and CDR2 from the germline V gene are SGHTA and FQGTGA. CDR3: CASSSQTSPGANVLTF. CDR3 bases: TGTGCCAGCAGCTCGCAAACTAGCCCTGGGGCCAACGTCCTGACTTTC.

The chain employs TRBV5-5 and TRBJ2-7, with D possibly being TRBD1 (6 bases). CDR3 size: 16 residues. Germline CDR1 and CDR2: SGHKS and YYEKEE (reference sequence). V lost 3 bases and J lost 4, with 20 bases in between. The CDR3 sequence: CASSYVRTLRGYEQYF. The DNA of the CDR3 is TGTGCCAGCAGCTACGTACGGACACTAAGGGGGTACGAGCAGTACTTC.

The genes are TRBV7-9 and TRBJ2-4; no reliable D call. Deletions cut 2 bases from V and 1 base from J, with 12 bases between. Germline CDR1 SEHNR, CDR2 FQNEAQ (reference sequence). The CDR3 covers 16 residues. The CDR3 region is CASSLWRNVAKNIQYF. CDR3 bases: TGTGCCAGCAGCTTATGGCGGAACGTCGCCAAAAACATTCAGTACTTC.

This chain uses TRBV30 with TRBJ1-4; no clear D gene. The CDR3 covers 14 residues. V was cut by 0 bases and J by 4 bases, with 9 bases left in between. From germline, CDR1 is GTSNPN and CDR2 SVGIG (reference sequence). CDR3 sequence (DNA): TGTGCCTGGAGTGTACTAGGCGGTAATGAAAAACTGTTTTTT. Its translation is CAWSVLGGNEKLFF.

In DNA, the CDR3 is TGTGCCAGCAGCTTAGGACTAGCGGGAGGGACCCAGTACTTC. Amino acids: CASSLGLAGGTQYF. The rearrangement joins TRBV11-3 to TRBJ2-5; 13 nucleotides align to TRBD2. The germline CDR1 and CDR2 sequences are SGHNT and YENEEA. V lost 1 base to trimming and J lost 7 bases; unmatched junction nucleotides: 0. This CDR3 region has 14 residues.

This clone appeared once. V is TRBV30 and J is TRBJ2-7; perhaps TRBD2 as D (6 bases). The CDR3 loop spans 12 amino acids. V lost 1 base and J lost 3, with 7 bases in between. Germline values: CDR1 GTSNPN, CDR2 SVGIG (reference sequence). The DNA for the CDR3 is TGTGCCTGGAGTGGGGACTTCTACGAGCAGTACTTC. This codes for CAWSGDFYEQYF.

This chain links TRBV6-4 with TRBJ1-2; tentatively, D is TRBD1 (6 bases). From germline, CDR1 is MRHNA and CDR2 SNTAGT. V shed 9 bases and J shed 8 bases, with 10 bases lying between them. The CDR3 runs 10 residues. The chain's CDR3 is CARQGDGYTF. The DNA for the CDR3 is TGTGCCAGACAGGGAGACGGCTACACCTTC.

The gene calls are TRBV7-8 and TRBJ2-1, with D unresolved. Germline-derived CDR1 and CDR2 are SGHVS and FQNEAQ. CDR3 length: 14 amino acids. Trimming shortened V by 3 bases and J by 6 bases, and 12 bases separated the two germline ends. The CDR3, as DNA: TGTGCCAGCAGCTTCCGCAGGCAGCCCAATGAGCAGTTCTTC. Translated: CASSFRRQPNEQFF.

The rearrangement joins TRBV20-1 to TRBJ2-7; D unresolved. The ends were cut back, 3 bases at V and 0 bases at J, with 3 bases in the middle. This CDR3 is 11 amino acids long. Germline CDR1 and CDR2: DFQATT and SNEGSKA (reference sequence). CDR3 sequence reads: CSASSSYEQYF. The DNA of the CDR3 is TGCAGTGCTAGTAGCTCCTACGAGCAGTACTTC.